A selection of T cell receptor beta chains follows, all from one sample in a study of T-cell reconstitution after alpha-beta-depleted transplantation in children. TCRdb itself ran the PCR reads through MiXCR, one entry per CDR3 protein. The sample records 200,000 to 300,000 distinct CDR3 sequences, approximately 24% being singletons. The sample was PBMCs, mostly from graft donor cells, taken 360 days after TCRalphabeta/CD19-depleted stem cell transplant. The source of these receptors is a female patient aged 2-9 years who had a stem cell transplant for congenital amegakaryocytic thrombocytopenia, so the T cells may come from the graft donor. The CDR3 runs from the conserved cysteine through the conserved F or W.

J gene,V gene,CDR3 protein
TRBJ1-2,TRBV4-1,CASSPRQGQANYGYTF
TRBJ1-4,TRBV6-1,CASSEPGGGLVEKLFF
TRBJ1-1,TRBV2,CASSEAGGTEAFF
TRBJ2-7,TRBV7-2,CASSLALGKTLTSYEQYF
TRBJ2-2,TRBV4-1,CASSRRNPSTSGVPWNTGELFF
TRBJ2-7,TRBV6-1,CASSGQGPAYEQYF
TRBJ2-2,TRBV6-1,CATPGTSENTGELFF
TRBJ1-2,TRBV10-3,CAISDPHNRDGYGYTF
TRBJ1-4,TRBV6-6,CASSYQSLEKLFF
TRBJ2-5,TRBV4-3,CASSQDGGIETQYF
TRBJ1-4,TRBV10-3,CAISESVSGDEKLFF
TRBJ2-1,TRBV5-1,CASSLGNIDEQFF
TRBJ1-4,TRBV3-1,CASSVQSPDFSEKLFF
TRBJ2-1,TRBV20-1,CSATPFETSGVDEQFF
TRBJ2-7,TRBV28,CASSSPPTISGLSSYEQYF
TRBJ2-3,TRBV2,CASSEDFPPDTQYF
TRBJ1-5,TRBV30,CAWSQYSNQPQHF
TRBJ2-7,TRBV20-1,CSAKFSYEQYF
TRBJ1-1,TRBV5-1,CASSLNGYEAFF
TRBJ2-5,TRBV2,CASSARWATQYF
TRBJ2-1,TRBV12-3/TRBV12-4,CASSLGHYNEQFF
TRBJ2-2,TRBV3-1,CASSPPAGKSNTGELFF
TRBJ2-7,TRBV4-1,CASSQVNNYEQYF
TRBJ2-6,TRBV19,CASGDRAGANVLTF
TRBJ1-2,TRBV28,CASSPTGGRIYGYTF
TRBJ2-1,TRBV9,CASSNVVRMGFSVNEQFF
TRBJ2-2,TRBV11-2,CASSPLSGGPGELFF
TRBJ2-1,TRBV2,CASSDLAWSAGEQFF
TRBJ1-1,TRBV5-6,CASSLVLETEAFF
TRBJ2-5,TRBV5-1,CASSLSGAKETQYF
TRBJ1-1,TRBV29-1,CSVEGPGRRQGAFF
TRBJ2-1,TRBV6-1,CASNRGLAQTYNEQFF
TRBJ2-7,TRBV9,CASSVGGEQYF
TRBJ2-4,TRBV5-1,CASSTDTGGPTPPAKNIQYF
TRBJ1-4,TRBV6-2/TRBV6-3,CASRLPGQDDEKLFF
TRBJ2-5,TRBV23-1,CASRRDFGETQYF
TRBJ2-7,TRBV20-1,CSARISGRTYEQYF
TRBJ1-1,TRBV12-3/TRBV12-4,CASSFVGLNTEAFF
TRBJ2-4,TRBV12-3/TRBV12-4,CASTNPGKLVAKNIQYF
TRBJ1-6,TRBV10-3,CAIALGAPGWNSPLHF
TRBJ2-3,TRBV6-2/TRBV6-3,CASSYSGGAVRDTQYF
TRBJ2-1,TRBV5-6,CASSSGRVIDEQFF
TRBJ2-7,TRBV10-3,CAIRGEVEQYF
TRBJ1-5,TRBV19,CASSEVSNQPQHF
TRBJ2-7,TRBV28,CASSPPGLASEQYF
TRBJ2-2,TRBV12-3/TRBV12-4,CASSLTSGGNTGELFF
TRBJ1-1,TRBV9,CASSVDSNTEAFF
TRBJ2-3,TRBV12-3/TRBV12-4,CASSLASGPLATDTQYF
TRBJ2-7,TRBV3-1,CASSHSLSIPSSYEQYF
TRBJ2-1,TRBV12-3/TRBV12-4,CASSAPAGGRYNEQFF
TRBJ2-3,TRBV20-1,CSARRRSDSTDTQYF
TRBJ1-1,TRBV5-1,CASSLGSRLSNTEAFF
TRBJ2-1,TRBV4-1,CASSQDIRGAYNEQFF
TRBJ2-1,TRBV5-1,CASSLAWGEQFF
TRBJ2-3,TRBV20-1,CSAGTGARGTDTQYF
TRBJ2-7,TRBV3-1,CASSQDRRTPDF
TRBJ2-7,TRBV10-3,CAISDRLAGNYEQYF
TRBJ2-3,TRBV4-3,CASSSGPQGADTQYF
TRBJ2-7,TRBV3-1,CASRLAGNSYEQYF